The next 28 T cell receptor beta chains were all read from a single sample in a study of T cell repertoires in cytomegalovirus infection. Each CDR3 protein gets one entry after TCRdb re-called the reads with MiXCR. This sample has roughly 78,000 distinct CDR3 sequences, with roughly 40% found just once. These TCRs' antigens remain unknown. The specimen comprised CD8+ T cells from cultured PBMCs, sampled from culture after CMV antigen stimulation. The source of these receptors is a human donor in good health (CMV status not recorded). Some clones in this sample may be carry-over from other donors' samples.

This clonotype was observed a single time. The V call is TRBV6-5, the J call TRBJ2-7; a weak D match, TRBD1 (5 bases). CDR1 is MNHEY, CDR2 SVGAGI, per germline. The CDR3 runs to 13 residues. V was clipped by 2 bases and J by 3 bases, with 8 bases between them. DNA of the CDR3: TGTGCCAGCAGTTACGGGGCCGGCTACGAGCAGTACTTC. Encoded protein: CASSYGAGYEQYF.

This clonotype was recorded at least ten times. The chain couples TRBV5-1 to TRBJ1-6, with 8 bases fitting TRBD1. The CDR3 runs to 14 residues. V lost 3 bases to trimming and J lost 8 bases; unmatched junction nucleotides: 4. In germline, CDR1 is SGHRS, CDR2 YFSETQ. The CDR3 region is CASSSAGGYSPLHF. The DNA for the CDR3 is TGCGCCAGCAGCTCAGCAGGGGGCTATTCACCCCTCCACTTT.

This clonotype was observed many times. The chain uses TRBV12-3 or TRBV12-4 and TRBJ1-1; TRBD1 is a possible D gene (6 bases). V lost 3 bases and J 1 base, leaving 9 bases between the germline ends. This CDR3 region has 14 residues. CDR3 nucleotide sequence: TGTGCCAGCAGTTTCGGGGGCGCGAACACTGAAGCTTTCTTT. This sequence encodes CASSFGGANTEAFF.

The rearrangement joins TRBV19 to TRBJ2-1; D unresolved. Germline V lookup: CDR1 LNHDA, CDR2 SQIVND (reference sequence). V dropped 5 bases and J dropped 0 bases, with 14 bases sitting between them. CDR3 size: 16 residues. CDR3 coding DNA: TGTGCCAGTAGTCCCAGCCTCACGAGCTCCTACAATGAGCAGTTCTTC. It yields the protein CASSPSLTSSYNEQFF.

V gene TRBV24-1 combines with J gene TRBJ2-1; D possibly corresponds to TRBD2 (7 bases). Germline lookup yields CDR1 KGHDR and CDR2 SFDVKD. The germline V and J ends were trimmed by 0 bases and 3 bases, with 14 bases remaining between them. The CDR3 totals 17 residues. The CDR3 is CATSDLSQGTNYNEQFF. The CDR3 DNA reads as TGTGCCACCAGTGATTTGTCTCAGGGGACTAACTACAATGAGCAGTTCTTC.

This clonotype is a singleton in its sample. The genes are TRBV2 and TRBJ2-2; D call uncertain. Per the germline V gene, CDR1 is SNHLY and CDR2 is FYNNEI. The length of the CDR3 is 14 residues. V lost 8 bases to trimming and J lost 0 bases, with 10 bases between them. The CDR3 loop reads CASLPGANTGELFF. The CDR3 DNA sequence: TGTGCCAGCCTTCCAGGCGCGAACACCGGGGAGCTGTTTTTT.

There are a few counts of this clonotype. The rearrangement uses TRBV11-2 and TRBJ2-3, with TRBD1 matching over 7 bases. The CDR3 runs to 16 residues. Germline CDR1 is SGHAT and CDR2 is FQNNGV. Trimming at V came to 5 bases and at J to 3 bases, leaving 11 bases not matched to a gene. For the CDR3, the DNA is TGTGCCAGCAGCGAACACTACAGGGGCGGGACAGATACGCAGTATTTT. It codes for CASSEHYRGGTDTQYF.

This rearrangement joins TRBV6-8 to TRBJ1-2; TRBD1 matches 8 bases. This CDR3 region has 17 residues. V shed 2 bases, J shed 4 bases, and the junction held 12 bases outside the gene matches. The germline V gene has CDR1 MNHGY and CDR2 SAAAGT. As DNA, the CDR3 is TGTGCCAGCAGTTACGAACCGGGACAGGAGATCACCTATGGCTACACCTTC. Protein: CASSYEPGQEITYGYTF.

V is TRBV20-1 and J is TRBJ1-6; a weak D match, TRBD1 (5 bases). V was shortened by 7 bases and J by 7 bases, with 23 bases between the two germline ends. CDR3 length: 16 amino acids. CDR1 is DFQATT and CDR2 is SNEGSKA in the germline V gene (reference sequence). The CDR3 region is CSGWTQTGAFNSPLHF. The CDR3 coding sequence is TGCAGTGGCTGGACCCAGACCGGGGCCTTCAATTCACCCCTCCACTTT.

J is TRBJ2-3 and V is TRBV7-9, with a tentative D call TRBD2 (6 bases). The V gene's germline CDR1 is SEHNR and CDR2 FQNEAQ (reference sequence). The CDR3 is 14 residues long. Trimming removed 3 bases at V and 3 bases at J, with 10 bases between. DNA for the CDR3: TGTGCCAGCAGCTTCGGCGGGGTAACAGATACGCAGTATTTT. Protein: CASSFGGVTDTQYF.

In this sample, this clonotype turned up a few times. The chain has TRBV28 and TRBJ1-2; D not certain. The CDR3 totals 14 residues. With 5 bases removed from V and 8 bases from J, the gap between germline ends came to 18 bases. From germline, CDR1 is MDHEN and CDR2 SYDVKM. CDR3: CASSPDPAAKGYTF. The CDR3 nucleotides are TGTGCCAGCAGTCCAGACCCAGCGGCAAAAGGCTACACCTTC.

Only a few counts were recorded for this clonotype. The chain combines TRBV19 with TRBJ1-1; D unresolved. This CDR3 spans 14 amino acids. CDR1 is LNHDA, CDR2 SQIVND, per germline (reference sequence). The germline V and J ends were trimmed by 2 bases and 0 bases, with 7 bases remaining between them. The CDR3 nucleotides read TGTGCCAGTAGTATATTGGGCCTGAACACTGAAGCTTTCTTT. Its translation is CASSILGLNTEAFF.

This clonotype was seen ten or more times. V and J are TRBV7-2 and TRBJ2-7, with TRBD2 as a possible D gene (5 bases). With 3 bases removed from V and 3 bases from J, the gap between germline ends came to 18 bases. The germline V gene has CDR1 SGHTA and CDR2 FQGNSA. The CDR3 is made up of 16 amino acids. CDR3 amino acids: CASSFVPTREGYEQYF. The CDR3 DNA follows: TGTGCCAGCAGCTTTGTTCCCACTAGGGAAGGCTACGAGCAGTACTTC.

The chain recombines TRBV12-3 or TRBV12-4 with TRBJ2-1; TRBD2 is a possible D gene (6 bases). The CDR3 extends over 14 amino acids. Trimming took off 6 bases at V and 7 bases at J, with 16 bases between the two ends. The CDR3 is CASRHLGSANEQFF. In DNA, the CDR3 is TGTGCCAGCAGACACCTCGGGAGCGCTAATGAGCAGTTCTTC.

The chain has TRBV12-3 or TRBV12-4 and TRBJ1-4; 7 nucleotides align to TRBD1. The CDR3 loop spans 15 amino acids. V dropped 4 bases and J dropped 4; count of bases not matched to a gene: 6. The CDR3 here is CASSSTGTGNEKLFF. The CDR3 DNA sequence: TGTGCCAGCAGTTCGACAGGGACGGGTAATGAAAAACTGTTTTTT.

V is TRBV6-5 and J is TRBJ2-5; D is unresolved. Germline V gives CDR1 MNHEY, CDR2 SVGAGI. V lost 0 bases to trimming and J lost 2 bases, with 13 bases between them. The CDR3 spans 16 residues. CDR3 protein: CASSYSSFGLQETQYF. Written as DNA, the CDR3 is TGTGCCAGCAGTTACTCGAGTTTCGGGCTACAAGAGACCCAGTACTTC.

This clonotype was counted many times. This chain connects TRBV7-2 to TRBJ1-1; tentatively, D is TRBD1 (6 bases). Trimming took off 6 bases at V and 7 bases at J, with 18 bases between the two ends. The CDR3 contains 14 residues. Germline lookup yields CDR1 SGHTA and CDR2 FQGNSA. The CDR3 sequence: CASRGGITGFEAFF. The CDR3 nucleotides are TGTGCCAGCAGGGGGGGGATAACAGGGTTTGAAGCTTTCTTT. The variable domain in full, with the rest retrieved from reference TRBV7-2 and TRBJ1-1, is GAGVSQSPSNKVTEKGKDVELRCDPISGHTALYWYRQSLGQGLEFLIYFQGNSAPDKSGLPSDRFSAERTGGSVSTLTIQRTQQEDSAVYLCASRGGITGFEAFFGQGTRLTVV.

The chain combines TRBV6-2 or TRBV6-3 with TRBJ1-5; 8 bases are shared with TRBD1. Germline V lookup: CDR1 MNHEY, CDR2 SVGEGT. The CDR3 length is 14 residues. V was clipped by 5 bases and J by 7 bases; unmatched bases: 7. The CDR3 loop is CASSTWTGRQPQHF. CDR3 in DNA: TGTGCCAGCAGTACCTGGACAGGGCGGCAGCCCCAGCATTTT.

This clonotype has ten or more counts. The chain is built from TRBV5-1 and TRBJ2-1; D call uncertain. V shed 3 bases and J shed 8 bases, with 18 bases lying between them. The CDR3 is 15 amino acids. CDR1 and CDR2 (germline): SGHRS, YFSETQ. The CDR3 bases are TGCGCCAGCAGCTACCGGATCTGGCCGGCGGATGAGCAGTTCTTC. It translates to CASSYRIWPADEQFF.

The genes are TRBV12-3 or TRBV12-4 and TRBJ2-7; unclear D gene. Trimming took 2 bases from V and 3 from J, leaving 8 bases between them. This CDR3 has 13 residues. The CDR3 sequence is CASSLSGLYEQYF. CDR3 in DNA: TGTGCCAGCAGTTTATCTGGCCTCTACGAGCAGTACTTC.

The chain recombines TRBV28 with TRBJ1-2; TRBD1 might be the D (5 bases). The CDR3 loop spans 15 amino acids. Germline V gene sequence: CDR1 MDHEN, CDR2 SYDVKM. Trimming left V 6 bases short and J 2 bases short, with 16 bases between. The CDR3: CASRSQSRGNYGYTF. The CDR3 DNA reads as TGTGCCAGCAGGAGCCAGTCACGGGGCAACTATGGCTACACCTTC.

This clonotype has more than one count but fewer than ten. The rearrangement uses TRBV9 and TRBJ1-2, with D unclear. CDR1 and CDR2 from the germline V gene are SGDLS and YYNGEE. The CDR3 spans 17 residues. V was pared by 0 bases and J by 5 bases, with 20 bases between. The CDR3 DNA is TGTGCCAGCAGCGTAGGGGGTACGACCGCCGATCCTTATGGCTACACCTTC. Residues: CASSVGGTTADPYGYTF.

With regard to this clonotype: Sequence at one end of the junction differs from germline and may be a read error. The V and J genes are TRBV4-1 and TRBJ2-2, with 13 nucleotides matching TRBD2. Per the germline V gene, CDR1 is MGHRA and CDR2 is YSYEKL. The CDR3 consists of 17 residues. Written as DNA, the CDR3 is TGTGCCAGCAGCCAAGACAAACTAGCGGGGGGGCCCGGGGAGCTGTTTTTT. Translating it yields CASSQDKLAGGPGELFF.

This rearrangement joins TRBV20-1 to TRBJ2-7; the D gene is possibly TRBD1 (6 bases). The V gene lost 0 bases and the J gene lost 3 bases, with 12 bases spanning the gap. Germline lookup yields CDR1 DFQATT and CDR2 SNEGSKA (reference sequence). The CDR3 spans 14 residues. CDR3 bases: TGCAGTGCTAGAGATCGACAGGTGATCTACGAGCAGTACTTC. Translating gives CSARDRQVIYEQYF.

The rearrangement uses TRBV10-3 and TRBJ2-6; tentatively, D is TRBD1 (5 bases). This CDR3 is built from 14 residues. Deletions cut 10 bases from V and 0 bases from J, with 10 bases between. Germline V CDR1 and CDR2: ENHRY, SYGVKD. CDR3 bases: TGTGCCAGTAGTAGGGGCTCTGGGGCCAACGTCCTGACTTTC. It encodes CASSRGSGANVLTF.

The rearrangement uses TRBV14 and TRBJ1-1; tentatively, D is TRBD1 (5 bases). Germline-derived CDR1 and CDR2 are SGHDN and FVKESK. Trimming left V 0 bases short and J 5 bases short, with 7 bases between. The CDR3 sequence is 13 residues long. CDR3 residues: CASSQDGGTEAFF. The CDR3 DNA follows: TGTGCCAGCAGCCAAGATGGGGGAACTGAAGCTTTCTTT.

The CDR3: CASSLYGGIPLSYEQYF. The CDR3 region has the DNA TGTGCCAGCAGCTTGTATGGCGGGATACCACTCTCCTACGAGCAGTACTTC. The rearrangement joins TRBV7-2 to TRBJ2-7; D may be TRBD2 (6 bases). CDR1 and CDR2 (germline): SGHTA, FQGNSA. The CDR3 runs to 17 residues. Trimming removed 3 bases from V and 0 bases from J, with 18 bases in between. Filled out from reference TRBV7-2 and TRBJ2-7, the complete variable domain reads GAGVSQSPSNKVTEKGKDVELRCDPISGHTALYWYRQSLGQGLEFLIYFQGNSAPDKSGLPSDRFSAERTGGSVSTLTIQRTQQEDSAVYLCASSLYGGIPLSYEQYFGPGTRLTVT.

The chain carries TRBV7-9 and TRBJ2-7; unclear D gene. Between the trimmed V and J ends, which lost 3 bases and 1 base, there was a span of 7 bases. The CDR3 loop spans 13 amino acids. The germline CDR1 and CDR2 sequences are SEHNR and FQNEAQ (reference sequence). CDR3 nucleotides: TGTGCCAGCAGCTTGTTACCGTCCTACGAGCAGTACTTC. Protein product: CASSLLPSYEQYF.